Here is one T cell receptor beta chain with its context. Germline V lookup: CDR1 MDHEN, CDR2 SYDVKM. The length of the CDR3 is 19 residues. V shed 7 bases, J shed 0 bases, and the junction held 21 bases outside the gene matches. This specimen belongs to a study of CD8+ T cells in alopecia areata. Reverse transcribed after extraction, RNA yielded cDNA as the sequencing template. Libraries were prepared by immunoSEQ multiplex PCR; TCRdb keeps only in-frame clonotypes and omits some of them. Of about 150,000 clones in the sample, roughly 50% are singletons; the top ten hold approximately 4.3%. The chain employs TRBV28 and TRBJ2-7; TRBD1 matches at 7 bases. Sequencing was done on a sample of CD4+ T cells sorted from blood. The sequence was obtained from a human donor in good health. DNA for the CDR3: TGTGCCAGCACCGCTCTGGGGAGCGCTGGGGCAGGGGGCTCCTACGAGCAGTACTTC. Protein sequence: CASTALGSAGAGGSYEQYF.